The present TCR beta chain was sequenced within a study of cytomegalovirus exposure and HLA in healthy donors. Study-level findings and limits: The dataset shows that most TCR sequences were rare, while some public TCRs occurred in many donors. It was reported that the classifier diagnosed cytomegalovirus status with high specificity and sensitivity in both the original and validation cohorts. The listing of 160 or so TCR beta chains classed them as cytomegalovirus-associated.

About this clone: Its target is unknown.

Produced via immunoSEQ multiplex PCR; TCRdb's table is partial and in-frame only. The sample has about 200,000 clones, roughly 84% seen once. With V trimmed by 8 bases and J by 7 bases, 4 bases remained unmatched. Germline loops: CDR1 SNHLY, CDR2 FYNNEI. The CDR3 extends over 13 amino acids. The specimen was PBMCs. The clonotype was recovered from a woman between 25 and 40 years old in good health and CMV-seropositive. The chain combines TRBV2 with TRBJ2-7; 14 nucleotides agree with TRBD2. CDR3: CASSGLAGEEQYF. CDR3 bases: TGTGCCAGCTCGGGACTAGCGGGAGAGGAGCAGTACTTC.